These 9 T cell receptor beta chains were sequenced from one sample in a study of T-cell memory formation after mild COVID-19. TCRdb ran MiXCR on the 5' RACE reads and lists one entry per CDR3 protein. The sample has approximately 250,000 distinct CDR3 sequences; roughly 16% are singletons. Sequenced: PBMCs or a T cell subset sorted from them (not recorded which). These receptors all stem from a man aged 18 to 29 who had mild COVID-19 (a few samples of this study predate the infection). Cell type and time point are not known.

The gene calls are TRBV4-3 and TRBJ2-3, with a possible D match to TRBD1 (5 bases). Germline CDR1 LGHNA, CDR2 YSLEER. V was trimmed by 1 base and J by 3 bases, leaving 8 bases between them. The CDR3 runs to 14 residues. The CDR3 protein is CASSQATETDTQYF. The CDR3 coding sequence is TGCGCCAGCAGCCAAGCGACAGAGACAGATACGCAGTATTTT.

The chain carries TRBV7-9 and TRBJ1-5; 7 bases are a match to TRBD1. The CDR3 runs 15 residues. J gave up 0 bases and V 5 bases, and 4 bases lay outside the gene matches. Germline CDR1 and CDR2: SEHNR and FQNEAQ (reference sequence). The CDR3 DNA is TGTGCCAGCAGCAAGGACAGGTATAGCAATCAGCCCCAGCATTTT. Protein product: CASSKDRYSNQPQHF.

This clonotype appeared a few times. The rearrangement joins TRBV7-2 to TRBJ1-2; D might be TRBD1 (6 bases). This CDR3 region has 14 residues. The germline CDR1 and CDR2 sequences are SGHTA and FQGNSA. V lost 3 bases, J lost 4 bases, and 12 bases lay in between. CDR3 sequence: CASSLAQGGYGYTF. The CDR3 DNA sequence: TGTGCCAGCAGCTTGGCACAGGGAGGCTATGGCTACACCTTC. Together with reference TRBV7-2 and TRBJ1-2, the CDR3 gives the full variable domain: GAGVSQSPSNKVTEKGKDVELRCDPISGHTALYWYRQSLGQGLEFLIYFQGNSAPDKSGLPSDRFSAERTGGSVSTLTIQRTQQEDSAVYLCASSLAQGGYGYTFGSGTRLTVV.

The genes are TRBV5-1 and TRBJ1-5, with 9 bases that match TRBD1. Germline CDR1 and CDR2: SGHRS and YFSETQ. The CDR3 length is 15 residues. Trimming removed 3 bases from V and 4 bases from J; junction bases left unmatched: 5. CDR3 sequence (DNA): TGCGCCAGCAGCTGGACAGGGGCTAATAATCAGCCCCAGCATTTT. Protein sequence: CASSWTGANNQPQHF.

The CDR3 loop reads CASSLAVAMNTEAFF. The CDR3 DNA reads as TGTGCCAGCAGCTTAGCGGTGGCGATGAACACTGAAGCTTTCTTT. The chain carries TRBV7-8 and TRBJ1-1, with no clear D. Trimming took off 0 bases at V and 0 bases at J, with 8 bases between the two ends. This CDR3 contains 15 residues. Per germline, CDR1 SGHVS and CDR2 FQNEAQ.

This clonotype was found many times. The gene calls are TRBV12-3 or TRBV12-4 and TRBJ1-6, with D perhaps matching TRBD1 (5 bases). V lost 5 bases and J 2 bases, leaving 7 bases between the germline ends. The CDR3 covers 14 residues. The CDR3 loop is CASSQDTYNSPLHF. The CDR3 DNA follows: TGTGCCAGCAGTCAGGACACCTATAATTCACCCCTCCACTTT.

This clonotype was counted many times. The chain has TRBV7-9 and TRBJ2-2; a possible D gene is TRBD1 (6 bases). The CDR3 totals 19 residues. The germline V gene has CDR1 SEHNR and CDR2 FQNEAQ (reference sequence). V was cut by 4 bases and J by 8 bases, with 29 bases left in between. The CDR3 reads CASSSTELETGVQWGELFF. The CDR3 coding sequence is TGTGCCAGCAGCTCCACGGAGTTGGAGACAGGCGTGCAGTGGGGGGAGCTGTTTTTT.

This clonotype was recorded a few times. The chain is built from TRBV6-5 and TRBJ2-7; tentatively, D is TRBD1 (6 bases). Germline CDR1 MNHEY, CDR2 SVGAGI. The germline V and J ends were trimmed by 6 bases and 3 bases, with 12 bases remaining between them. CDR3 size: 13 residues. The CDR3 nucleotides read TGTGCCAGCAGAGCCCCAGGGGACTACGAGCAGTACTTC. This codes for CASRAPGDYEQYF.

The sample holds a few counts of this clonotype. The chain employs TRBV20-1 and TRBJ2-3; D not certain. Germline V gene data show CDR1 as DFQATT and CDR2 as SNEGSKA (reference sequence). This CDR3 contains 14 residues. Between the trimmed V and J ends, which lost 0 bases and 0 bases, there was a span of 7 bases. In DNA, the CDR3 is TGCAGTGCTAGAGATCTCGGTAGCACAGATACGCAGTATTTT. It specifies CSARDLGSTDTQYF.